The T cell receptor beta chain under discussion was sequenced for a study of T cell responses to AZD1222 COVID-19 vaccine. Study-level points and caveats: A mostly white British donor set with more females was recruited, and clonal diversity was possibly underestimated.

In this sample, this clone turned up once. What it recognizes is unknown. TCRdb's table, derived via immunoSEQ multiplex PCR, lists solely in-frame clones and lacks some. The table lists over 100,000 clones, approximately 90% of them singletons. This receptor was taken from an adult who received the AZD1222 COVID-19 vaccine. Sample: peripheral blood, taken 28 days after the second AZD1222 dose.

Here the CDR3 reads CASSQVENRNYGYTF. In DNA, the CDR3 is TGTGCCAGCAGCCAAGTCGAGAACAGAAACTATGGCTACACCTTC. The chain uses TRBV4-2 and TRBJ1-2; D not resolved. From germline, CDR1 is LGHNA and CDR2 YNFKEQ. This CDR3 is 15 amino acids long. The V gene lost 1 base and the J gene lost 2 bases, with 11 bases spanning the gap.